A selection of T cell receptor beta chains follows, all from one sample in a study of shared clonotypes between healthy human individuals. Clones were read by immunoSEQ multiplex PCR, and TCRdb kept only the in-frame ones, dropping some. The table has about 1,800,000 clones, roughly 94% seen once. The sequenced sample consisted of naive CD8+ T cells sorted from blood. The origin of the receptors is a man aged 18-30 years in good health. Both conserved end residues are part of each CDR3. D genes are given only for firm matches. Not every row has a clone size; where given, it reads once, few, many or a size class.

>TRBV5-4|.|.|TRBJ1-2
TGTGCCAGCAGCTTGAAGGGCGACTATGGCTACACCTTC
CASSLKGDYGYTF
>TRBV6-5|.|once|TRBJ2-2
TGTGCCAGCAGTGAAACGGGGACCGGGGAGCTGTTTTTT
CASSETGTGELFF
>TRBV13|.|.|TRBJ1-1
TGTGCCAGCAGCTTAGGCGGCGCCCCATCGGGGAACACTGAAGCTTTCTTT
CASSLGGAPSGNTEAFF
>TRBV4-1|.|.|TRBJ1-2
TGCGCCAGCAGCCATAGACAGGTGGCCCTTAACTATGGCTACACCTTC
CASSHRQVALNYGYTF
>TRBV4-1|TRBD1|.|TRBJ1-5
TGCGCCAGCAGCCAAGTCCAGGGGGGTCAGCCCCAGCATTTT
CASSQVQGGQPQHF
>TRBV6-5|.|once|TRBJ2-7
TGTGCCAGCAGTTACCGGGAACTCGGCGAGCAGTACTTC
CASSYRELGEQYF
>TRBV4-1|TRBD2|.|TRBJ2-7
TGCGCCAGCAGCCAAGCGACTAGCGAAATGTACGAGCAGTACTTC
CASSQATSEMYEQYF
>TRBV13|.|.|TRBJ2-5
TGTGCCAGCAGTTTCCGACAGTCCGCCGAGACCCAGTACTTC
CASSFRQSAETQYF
>TRBV7-6|.|.|TRBJ2-7
TGTGCCAGCAGCATACCCGGGACATCCCTCGAGCAGTACTTC
CASSIPGTSLEQYF
>TRBV11-2|TRBD2|.|TRBJ2-7
TGTGCCAGCAGCTACGGGACTAGCGGGGCGTACGAGCAGTACTTC
CASSYGTSGAYEQYF
>TRBV15|.|.|TRBJ2-1
TGTGCCACCAGCAGAGGTACTGAAGGCCGTTACAATGAGCAGTTCTTC
CATSRGTEGRYNEQFF
>TRBV7-9|.|.|TRBJ2-5
TGTGCCAGCAGCGCCGGGTTTCAAGAGACCCAGTACTTC
CASSAGFQETQYF
>TRBV5-1|TRBD1|.|TRBJ2-7
TGCGCCAGCAGCCTAACGACGGACAGGCGAGGCGAGCAGTACTTC
CASSLTTDRRGEQYF
>TRBV9|.|.|TRBJ2-1
TGTGCCAGCAGCATCCCGCGCTTAGGGGGGGCCAACAGTGAGCAGTTCTTC
CASSIPRLGGANSEQFF
>TRBV4-3|.|.|TRBJ2-1
TGCGCCAGCAGCCAGGGAAGGGGTTGGTACAATGAGCAGTTCTTC
CASSQGRGWYNEQFF
>TRBV2|.|.|TRBJ2-5
TGTGCCAGCAGCTTCCCCCTGCCCCCCGAGACCCAGTACTTC
CASSFPLPPETQYF
>TRBV19|.|.|TRBJ1-1
TGTGCCAGTAGTATAGGGGGATTGAACACTGAAGCTTTCTTT
CASSIGGLNTEAFF
>TRBV14|.|.|TRBJ2-1
TGTGCCAGCAGCCAAGTCGGAGGCTCCTACAATGAGCAGTTCTTC
CASSQVGGSYNEQFF
>TRBV10-1|TRBD1|.|TRBJ1-1
TGCGCCAGCAGGTCGACAGGGGCAGGGGAAGCTTTCTTT
CASRSTGAGEAFF
>TRBV27|.|.|TRBJ1-2
TGTGCCAGCAGTTCCCTCGACAGCCCGGGCTATGGCTACACCTTC
CASSSLDSPGYGYTF
>TRBV9|TRBD2|.|TRBJ2-7
TGTGCCAGCGGCTCTAGCGGGGGGTTCTCCTACGAGCAGTACTTC
CASGSSGGFSYEQYF
>TRBV11-2|TRBD1|once|TRBJ2-7
TGTGCCAGCAGCTCCGGGACAGGATCCTACGAGCAGTACTTC
CASSSGTGSYEQYF
>TRBV2|TRBD1|.|TRBJ2-7
TGTGCCAGCAGTGCTACCGGGACAGGGCCCTACGAGCAGTACTTC
CASSATGTGPYEQYF